This TCR beta chain derives from a study of PD-1 blockade in classical Hodgkin lymphoma. The protocol was immunoSEQ multiplex PCR, while the TCRdb copy is restricted to in-frame clones and leaves out a portion. The sample records tens of thousands of clones, 92% being singletons. The CDR3 contains 12 residues. V was pared by 5 bases and J by 8 bases, with 12 bases between. CDR1 is LNHDA and CDR2 is SQIVND in the germline V gene (reference sequence). Specified time point: cycle 4 day 1 (C4D1), after six to seven weeks of nivolumab. Every patient experienced relapse after autologous stem cell transplantation, and brentuximab vedotin exposure varied. The authors purified CD4+ T cells from thawed PBMCs by magnetic negative selection.

This specimen consisted of CD4+ T cells from blood, obtained before the fourth cycle of nivolumab. This chain links TRBV19 with TRBJ1-1, with D unresolved. The clonotype was recovered from a human donor with classical Hodgkin lymphoma. CDR3 nucleotides: TGTGCCAGTAGTCTCCGGACTGTGGAAGCTTTCTTT. Translating gives CASSLRTVEAFF. Full variable domain (missing parts from reference TRBV19 and TRBJ1-1): DGGITQSPKYLFRKEGQNVTLSCEQNLNHDAMYWYRQDPGQGLRLIYYSQIVNDFQKGDIAEGYSVSREKKESFPLTVTSAQKNPTAFYLCASSLRTVEAFFGQGTRLTVV.